Listed below are T cell receptor beta chains from one sample, sequenced in a study of T cell responses to AZD1222 COVID-19 vaccine. The protocol was immunoSEQ multiplex PCR, while the TCRdb copy is restricted to in-frame clones and leaves out a portion. Of about 69,000 clones listed, over 65% are singletons. Sequenced material: peripheral blood, taken 28 days after the second AZD1222 dose. These receptors came from an adult who received the AZD1222 COVID-19 vaccine. Each CDR3 is given without its conserved first and last residue. D genes are given only for firm matches. Some rows mark clone size as missing; the rest say once, few, many or name a class of expanded clone.

V: TRBV3-1/TRBV3-2
size: NA
D: NA
CDR3: ASSQNRRETQY

V: TRBV19
size: once
D: NA
CDR3: ASVGGSGWMAEAF

V: TRBV3-1/TRBV3-2
size: NA
D: NA
CDR3: ASSQEGAEKLF

V: TRBV18
size: NA
D: NA
CDR3: ASSPQTGSNPETQY

V: TRBV7-2
size: NA
D: NA
CDR3: ASSPYNEQF

V: TRBV19
size: NA
D: NA
CDR3: ASSTLGDDGNQPQH

V: TRBV5-5
size: once
D: TRBD1
CDR3: ASSRQGGVPNYGYT

V: TRBV18
size: NA
D: NA
CDR3: ASSPQGGGFYEQF

V: TRBV19
size: NA
D: TRBD1
CDR3: ASTRDPGTGFWNGYT

V: TRBV7-6
size: NA
D: NA
CDR3: ASSLDSSSTDTQY

V: TRBV6-5
size: NA
D: NA
CDR3: ASRGVGTEAF

V: TRBV5-1
size: NA
D: NA
CDR3: ASRIPVSQETQY

V: TRBV19
size: NA
D: TRBD2
CDR3: ASRRLAGHYNEQF

V: TRBV27
size: NA
D: NA
CDR3: ASSLSGGLMNTEAF

V: TRBV7-2
size: NA
D: NA
CDR3: ASLAGNEQF

V: TRBV9
size: NA
D: TRBD1
CDR3: ASSGRQGTENTIY

V: TRBV7-9
size: once
D: NA
CDR3: ASSHGSQETQY

V: TRBV28
size: NA
D: NA
CDR3: ASSWGDAYGYT

V: TRBV7-2
size: NA
D: NA
CDR3: ASSPTLDYGYT

V: TRBV24-1
size: NA
D: TRBD1
CDR3: ATSEFRDRDLKRGYT

V: TRBV27
size: NA
D: NA
CDR3: ASSLLQGSYYEQY

V: TRBV18
size: NA
D: NA
CDR3: ASSPPSGAAEAF

V: TRBV2
size: few
D: TRBD1
CDR3: ASSERMGQGTEAF

V: TRBV6-5
size: once
D: NA
CDR3: ASRLPATGELF

V: TRBV19
size: NA
D: NA
CDR3: ASSIHISTDTQY

V: TRBV2
size: NA
D: NA
CDR3: ASSVGKGINYGYT

V: TRBV5-1
size: NA
D: TRBD1
CDR3: ASSRTGAGTEAF

V: TRBV4-1
size: NA
D: NA
CDR3: ASSQDWGVYNEQF

V: TRBV6-4
size: NA
D: NA
CDR3: ASSPGRLNNSPLH

V: TRBV5-6
size: NA
D: NA
CDR3: ASSLSRRARETQY

V: TRBV15
size: NA
D: NA
CDR3: ATSRGSTGGELF

V: TRBV5-5
size: NA
D: NA
CDR3: ASSLLAESDYGYT

V: TRBV28
size: NA
D: TRBD1
CDR3: ASSNGQGTGEQF

V: TRBV3-1/TRBV3-2
size: NA
D: TRBD1
CDR3: ASRMTGYAAF

V: TRBV5-6
size: NA
D: NA
CDR3: ASSLGRVHGYT

V: TRBV13
size: NA
D: NA
CDR3: ASSSTGLTIQY

V: TRBV6-1
size: NA
D: NA
CDR3: ASSESRNGYT

V: TRBV27
size: NA
D: NA
CDR3: ASSLSPQGSEKLF

V: TRBV28
size: NA
D: NA
CDR3: ASSLDRFSGNTIY

V: TRBV3-1/TRBV3-2
size: NA
D: NA
CDR3: ASSPTNTEAF

V: TRBV19
size: NA
D: NA
CDR3: ASSTQSYEGSHGYEQF

V: TRBV6-5
size: few
D: NA
CDR3: ASSYSTGVNTEAF

V: TRBV7-3
size: NA
D: TRBD1
CDR3: ASSPTEQGARSPTQY

V: TRBV19
size: NA
D: NA
CDR3: ASSIVGQHEKLF

V: TRBV19
size: NA
D: TRBD1
CDR3: ASSLDRAEGNTIY

V: TRBV9
size: NA
D: NA
CDR3: ASSGGGEQPQH

V: TRBV7-6
size: NA
D: NA
CDR3: ASSLASTDTQY

V: TRBV9
size: NA
D: TRBD2
CDR3: ASSVYGGSLYEQY

V: TRBV5-1
size: NA
D: NA
CDR3: ASSPLGTLRLNEQF

V: TRBV9
size: NA
D: NA
CDR3: ASSVAGAGNQPQH

V: TRBV24-1
size: NA
D: NA
CDR3: ATSARRENIQY

V: TRBV7-9
size: NA
D: NA
CDR3: ASSLAGQGWETQY

V: TRBV19
size: NA
D: NA
CDR3: ASSMGGRSYEQY

V: TRBV20-1
size: few
D: NA
CDR3: SASGRNNEKLF

V: TRBV29-1
size: NA
D: NA
CDR3: SVGHQGYEQY